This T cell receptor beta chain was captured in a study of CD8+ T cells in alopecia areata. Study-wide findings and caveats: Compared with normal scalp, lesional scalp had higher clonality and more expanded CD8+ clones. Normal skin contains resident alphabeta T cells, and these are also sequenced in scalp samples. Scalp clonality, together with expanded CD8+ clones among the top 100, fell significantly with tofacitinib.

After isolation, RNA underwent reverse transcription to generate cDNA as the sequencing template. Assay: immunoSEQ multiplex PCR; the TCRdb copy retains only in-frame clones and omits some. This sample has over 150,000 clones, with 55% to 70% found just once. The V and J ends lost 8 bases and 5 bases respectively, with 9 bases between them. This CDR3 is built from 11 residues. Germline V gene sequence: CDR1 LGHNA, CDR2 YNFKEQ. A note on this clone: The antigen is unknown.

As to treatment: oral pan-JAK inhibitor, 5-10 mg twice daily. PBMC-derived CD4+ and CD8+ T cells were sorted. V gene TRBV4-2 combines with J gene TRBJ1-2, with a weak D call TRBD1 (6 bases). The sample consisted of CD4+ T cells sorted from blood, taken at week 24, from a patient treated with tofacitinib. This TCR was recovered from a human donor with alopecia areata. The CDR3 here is CASDGQYGYTF. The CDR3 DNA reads TGTGCCAGCGACGGACAGTATGGCTACACCTTC.